These 26 T cell receptor beta chains were all obtained from the same sample, sequenced in a study of blood T cell repertoires in COVID-19. Only in-frame clones appear in the TCRdb table, and some are missing; sequencing was by immunoSEQ multiplex PCR. This table has approximately 230,000 clones, nearly 90% appearing once. What was sequenced was peripheral blood. These receptors came from a man aged 18 to 29 with active or convalescent COVID-19.

The chain joins TRBV6-2 or TRBV6-3 to TRBJ1-1; the D gene is possibly TRBD1 (6 bases). The CDR3 is 15 residues long. V was trimmed by 2 bases and J by 4 bases, leaving 14 bases between them. Germline CDR1 is MNHEY and CDR2 is SVGEGT. CDR3 coding DNA: TGTGCCAGCAGTTACGGACAGCTCATCACCACTGAAGCTTTCTTT. Its protein product is CASSYGQLITTEAFF.

V gene TRBV28 combines with J gene TRBJ2-1; 9 bases line up with TRBD2. The CDR3 contains 15 residues. V lost 6 bases to trimming and J lost 7 bases; unmatched junction nucleotides: 10. Per the germline V gene, CDR1 is MDHEN and CDR2 is SYDVKM. The DNA of the CDR3 is TGTGCCAGCAGACTTAGCGGGAGTCTTAATAATGAGCAGTTCTTC. Amino acid sequence: CASRLSGSLNNEQFF.

The chain links TRBV9 to TRBJ2-7, with TRBD2 matching over 13 bases. The germline V gene has CDR1 SGDLS and CDR2 YYNGEE. Germline trimming cut 0 bases from V and 6 bases from J; bases unmatched to any gene: 3. CDR3 size: 15 residues. CDR3 nucleotides: TGTGCCAGCAGCGTAGGAGGACTAGCGGGGGTCGAGCAGTACTTC. Amino acids: CASSVGGLAGVEQYF. The whole variable domain, filled in from reference TRBV9 and TRBJ2-7, reads DSGVTQTPKHLITATGQRVTLRCSPRSGDLSVYWYQQSLDQGLQFLIQYYNGEERAKGNILERFSAQQFPDLHSELNLSSLELGDSALYFCASSVGGLAGVEQYFGPGTRLTVT.

The rearrangement links TRBV30 to TRBJ1-1; 9 bases match TRBD1. V shed 0 bases and J 2 bases; nucleotides not matched to a gene: 1. Germline CDR1 reads GTSNPN; CDR2 reads SVGIG (reference sequence). The CDR3 consists of 14 residues. In DNA, the CDR3 is TGTGCCTGGAGTGTAACAGGGGGCAACACTGAAGCTTTCTTT. Amino acid sequence: CAWSVTGGNTEAFF. Supplemented by reference TRBV30 and TRBJ1-1, the full variable domain reads SQTIHQWPATLVQPVGSPLSLECTVEGTSNPNLYWYRQAAGRGLQLLFYSVGIGQISSEVPQNLSASRPQDRQFILSSKKLLLSDSGFYLCAWSVTGGNTEAFFGQGTRLTVV.

This chain links TRBV5-8 with TRBJ2-5, with 7 bases fitting TRBD1. This CDR3 contains 15 residues. The V gene end was trimmed by 0 bases and the J gene end by 0 bases; junction bases not matched to a gene: 2. The V gene's germline CDR1 is SGHTS and CDR2 YDEGEE. This CDR3 reads CASSLEGTDQETQYF. CDR3 bases: TGTGCCAGCAGCTTGGAGGGGACAGACCAAGAGACCCAGTACTTC. Using reference TRBV5-8 and TRBJ2-5 for the parts outside the CDR3, the full variable domain is EAGVTQSPTHLIKTRGQQATLRCSPISGHTSVYWYQQALGLGLQFLLWYDEGEERNRGNFPPRFSGRQFPNYSSELNVNALELEDSALYLCASSLEGTDQETQYFGPGTRLLVL.

The CDR3 loop reads CASIPDRDSQPQHF. The CDR3 DNA is TGTGCCAGCATCCCGGACAGGGACAGTCAGCCCCAGCATTTT. This chain links TRBV2 with TRBJ1-5; 8 bases match TRBD1. The CDR3 covers 14 residues. Germline lookup yields CDR1 SNHLY and CDR2 FYNNEI. V shed 7 bases and J 6 bases; nucleotides not matched to a gene: 8.

The genes are TRBV7-9 and TRBJ2-3, with 9 nucleotides matching TRBD2. With V trimmed by 10 bases and J by 2 bases, 7 bases remained unmatched. This CDR3 is built from 14 residues. CDR1 SEHNR and CDR2 FQNEAQ come from the germline V gene (reference sequence). CDR3 sequence (DNA): TGTGCCACCCCGACTAGCGGACTCACAGATACGCAGTATTTT. Encoded protein: CATPTSGLTDTQYF.

V gene TRBV5-1 combines with J gene TRBJ2-5, with 11 bases matching TRBD2. Germline CDR1 is SGHRS and CDR2 is YFSETQ. The CDR3 is 19 amino acids. V shed 5 bases and J 4 bases; nucleotides not matched to a gene: 19. CDR3: CASRPDRGPGLAVRETQYF. In DNA form, the CDR3 reads TGCGCCAGCAGACCGGACAGGGGCCCGGGACTAGCGGTGCGAGAGACCCAGTACTTC.

V gene TRBV7-2 combines with J gene TRBJ2-7, with a tentative D call TRBD1 (5 bases). Germline assignment: CDR1 SGHTA and CDR2 FQGNSA. Trimming cost V 2 bases and J 1 base, with 15 bases left between them. This CDR3 comprises 16 residues. CDR3 DNA: TGTGCCAGCAGCTTAAGGGTCTCAGGGCGGTCCTACGAGCAGTACTTC. This codes for CASSLRVSGRSYEQYF.

The rearrangement uses TRBV19 and TRBJ1-3; D is uncertain. V was pared by 4 bases and J by 0 bases, with 10 bases between. This CDR3 has 15 residues. Germline assignment: CDR1 LNHDA and CDR2 SQIVND (reference sequence). The CDR3, as DNA: TGTGCCAGTAGTACAGATTTCAGCTCTGGAAACACCATATATTTT. This translates into CASSTDFSSGNTIYF.

The genes are TRBV15 and TRBJ1-5, with 10 bases matching TRBD1. CDR1 and CDR2 from the germline V gene are LNHNV and YYDKDF (reference sequence). Unmatched junction bases numbered 17, after V lost 6 bases and J lost 9 bases. The CDR3 extends over 17 amino acids. The CDR3 DNA reads as TGTGCCACCAGAAATACCCTCGGGGGACAGGGGATCCCGCCCCAGCATTTT. Translation gives CATRNTLGGQGIPPQHF.

The V call is TRBV19, the J call TRBJ1-3, with 7 nucleotides matching TRBD1. CDR3 length: 16 residues. The germline V gene encodes CDR1 LNHDA and CDR2 SQIVND (reference sequence). The trim removed 4 bases at V and 0 bases at J, leaving 6 bases unmatched. This CDR3 reads CASSRTGESSGNTIYF. The CDR3 DNA sequence: TGTGCCAGTAGTAGGACAGGCGAGAGCTCTGGAAACACCATATATTTT. Supplemented by reference TRBV19 and TRBJ1-3, the full variable domain reads DGGITQSPKYLFRKEGQNVTLSCEQNLNHDAMYWYRQDPGQGLRLIYYSQIVNDFQKGDIAEGYSVSREKKESFPLTVTSAQKNPTAFYLCASSRTGESSGNTIYFGEGSWLTVV.

The chain has TRBV27 and TRBJ2-1; 11 bases agree with TRBD2. Germline loops: CDR1 MNHEY, CDR2 SMNVEV (reference sequence). This CDR3 comprises 15 residues. The V and J ends lost 3 bases and 8 bases, in that order; junction bases with no gene match: 6. CDR3 coding DNA: TGTGCCAGCAGTTTTACTAGCGGGAGTGGGGATGAGCAGTTCTTC. This translates into CASSFTSGSGDEQFF.

This sequence joins TRBV28 and TRBJ1-2; a weak D match, TRBD1 (6 bases). Germline CDR1 and CDR2: MDHEN and SYDVKM. This CDR3 has 14 residues. V was clipped by 7 bases and J by 4 bases, with 16 bases between them. The CDR3 nucleotides are TGTGCCAGCACGACCCCCGGGACACCCTATGGCTACACCTTC. As protein: CASTTPGTPYGYTF.

The V gene is TRBV18, the J gene TRBJ1-4; TRBD1 aligns across 9 bases. The length of the CDR3 is 14 residues. Per germline, CDR1 KGHSH and CDR2 LQKENI. The V and J ends lost 3 bases and 8 bases, in that order; junction bases with no gene match: 4. CDR3 residues: CASSPGTGHEKLFF. DNA of the CDR3: TGTGCCAGCTCACCCGGGACAGGGCACGAAAAACTGTTTTTT. Combining the CDR3 with reference TRBV18 and TRBJ1-4 gives the whole variable domain NAGVMQNPRHLVRRRGQEARLRCSPMKGHSHVYWYRQLPEEGLKFMVYLQKENIIDESGMPKERFSAEFPKEGPSILRIQQVVRGDSAAYFCASSPGTGHEKLFFGSGTQLSVL.

V usage is TRBV7-8 and J usage is TRBJ1-1, with 8 positions matching TRBD1. V was clipped by 2 bases and J by 3 bases; unmatched bases: 2. Per the germline V gene, CDR1 is SGHVS and CDR2 is FQNEAQ. This CDR3 region has 14 residues. Written as DNA, the CDR3 is TGTGCCAGCAGCTTAAGACAGGGGTACACTGAAGCTTTCTTT. Residues: CASSLRQGYTEAFF.

The genes are TRBV5-4 and TRBJ1-1, with D maybe TRBD1 (6 bases). The CDR3 runs 16 residues. The germline V and J ends were trimmed by 4 bases and 0 bases, with 16 bases remaining between them. Germline V CDR1 and CDR2: SGHNT, YYREEE (reference sequence). CDR3 DNA sequence: TGTGCCAGCAGCCGACGGACAGTGTCCATGAACACTGAAGCTTTCTTT. It codes for CASSRRTVSMNTEAFF.

The chain employs TRBV19 and TRBJ1-5; weak D call: TRBD1 (6 bases). Germline V gene lookup returns CDR1 LNHDA and CDR2 SQIVND (reference sequence). This CDR3 spans 15 amino acids. Trimming left V 2 bases short and J 6 bases short, with 14 bases between. The CDR3 nucleotides are TGTGCCAGTAGTATAACGGGAGGAGGGGGTCAGCCCCAGCATTTT. Amino acid sequence: CASSITGGGGQPQHF.

The chain couples TRBV21-1 to TRBJ1-5; TRBD1 is taken as the D call from the table, unchecked against the DNA. TRBV21-1 is listed as a pseudogene. CDR3 size: 14 residues. CDR3 amino acids: CASSKGAGGQPQHF. The CDR3 DNA reads as TGTGCCAGCAGCAAGGGGGCAGGGGGACAGCCCCAGCATTTT.

This rearrangement joins TRBV25-1 to TRBJ1-5, with a possible D match to TRBD1 (5 bases). Germline CDR1 reads MGHDK; CDR2 reads SYGVNS. With 3 bases removed from V and 11 bases from J, the gap between germline ends came to 8 bases. The CDR3 is 11 residues long. CDR3 sequence: CASSEGGAQHF. DNA for the CDR3: TGTGCCAGCAGTGAGGGGGGAGCCCAGCATTTT.

This rearrangement joins TRBV5-6 to TRBJ1-3; no firm D call. The germline V gene encodes CDR1 SGHDT and CDR2 YYEEEE. The CDR3 covers 13 residues. The germline V and J ends were trimmed by 5 bases and 4 bases, with 10 bases remaining between them. CDR3 loop: CASRQGGGNTIYF. DNA for the CDR3: TGTGCCAGCAGACAAGGAGGGGGAAACACCATATATTTT.

The V call is TRBV5-1, the J call TRBJ1-1; D unclear. V dropped 4 bases and J dropped 5 bases, with 15 bases sitting between them. There are 14 residues in the CDR3. In germline, CDR1 is SGHRS, CDR2 YFSETQ. Here the CDR3 DNA reads TGCGCCAGCAGCCGATCGGGTTCGGGGACTGAAGCTTTCTTT. Translation: CASSRSGSGTEAFF.

This clone was picked up one time. The gene calls are TRBV2 and TRBJ1-1; a possible D gene is TRBD1 (6 bases). The CDR3 consists of 16 residues. The germline V gene encodes CDR1 SNHLY and CDR2 FYNNEI. Trimming stripped 8 bases from V and 2 bases from J, with 21 bases between. CDR3 nucleotides: TGTGCCAGCCGAAAGCGGGAGGGGGGTAGTAACACTGAAGCTTTCTTT. It specifies CASRKREGGSNTEAFF.

In its sample, this clone was seen once. J is TRBJ2-5 and V is TRBV11-2, with D tentatively TRBD2 (6 bases). CDR3 size: 14 residues. Between the trimmed V and J ends, which lost 5 bases and 5 bases, there was a span of 15 bases. CDR1 is SGHAT and CDR2 is FQNNGV in the germline V gene. The CDR3 region has the DNA TGTGCCAGCAGCCGTCCGGGAGCAGGGGAGACCCAGTACTTC. This gives the protein CASSRPGAGETQYF.

The chain recombines TRBV6-5 with TRBJ1-1; TRBD1 agrees at 9 bases. Germline V gene data show CDR1 as MNHEY and CDR2 as SVGAGI. The CDR3 spans 16 residues. J lost 2 bases, V lost 2 bases, and 6 bases had no gene match. The CDR3 protein is CASSYDRGYVNTEAFF. For the CDR3, the DNA is TGTGCCAGCAGTTACGACAGGGGGTACGTAAACACTGAAGCTTTCTTT.

The V call is TRBV18, the J call TRBJ1-4; D might be TRBD1 (6 bases). The CDR3 spans 13 residues. V shed 8 bases and J shed 5 bases, with 12 bases lying between them. Germline CDR1 is KGHSH and CDR2 is LQKENI. CDR3 residues: CASTRDKNEKLFF. The CDR3 DNA follows: TGTGCCAGCACCCGGGACAAAAATGAAAAACTGTTTTTT.